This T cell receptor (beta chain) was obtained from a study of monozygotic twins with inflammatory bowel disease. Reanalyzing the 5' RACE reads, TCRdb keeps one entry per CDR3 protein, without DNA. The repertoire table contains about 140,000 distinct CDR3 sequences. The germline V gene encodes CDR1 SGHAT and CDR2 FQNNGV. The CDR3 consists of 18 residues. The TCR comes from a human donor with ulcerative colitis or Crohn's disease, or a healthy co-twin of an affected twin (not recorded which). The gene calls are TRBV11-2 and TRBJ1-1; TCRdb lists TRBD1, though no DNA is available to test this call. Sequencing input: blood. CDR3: CASSFPAGTFLMNTEAFF.